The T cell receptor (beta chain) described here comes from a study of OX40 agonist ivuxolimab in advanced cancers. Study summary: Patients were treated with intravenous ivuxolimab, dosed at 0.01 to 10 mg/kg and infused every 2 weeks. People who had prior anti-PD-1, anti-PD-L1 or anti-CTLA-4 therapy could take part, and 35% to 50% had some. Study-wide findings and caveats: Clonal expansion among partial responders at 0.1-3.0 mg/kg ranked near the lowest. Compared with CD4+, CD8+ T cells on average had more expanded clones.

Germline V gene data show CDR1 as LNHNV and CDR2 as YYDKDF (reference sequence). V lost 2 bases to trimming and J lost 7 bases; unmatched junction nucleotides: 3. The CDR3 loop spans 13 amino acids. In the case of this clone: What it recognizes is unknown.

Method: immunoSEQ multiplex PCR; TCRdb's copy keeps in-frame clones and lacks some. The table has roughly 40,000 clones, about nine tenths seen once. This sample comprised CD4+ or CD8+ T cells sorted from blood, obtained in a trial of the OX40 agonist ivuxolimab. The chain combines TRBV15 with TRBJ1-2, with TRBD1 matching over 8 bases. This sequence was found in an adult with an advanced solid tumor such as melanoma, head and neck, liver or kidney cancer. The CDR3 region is CATSRQGAVGYTF. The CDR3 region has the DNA TGTGCCACCAGCAGACAGGGGGCGGTTGGCTACACCTTC.